This record covers a single TCR beta chain. Its specificity is not known. This sample is drawn from a study of identifying expanded T cells in peripheral blood. Study-level points and caveats: Over approximately two and four weeks, about 15 and 19 clones changed, versus around 1.3 between replicates. Variance in clone template counts between approximately 2-week samples significantly increased with total template count across all healthy donors.

V trimming: 3 bases; J trimming: 5 bases; junction bases outside the gene matches: 15. Germline V gene data show CDR1 as SGHDN and CDR2 as FVKESK. This CDR3 has 17 residues. Collection occurred without any documented infections or immune events in donors. TCRdb keeps only in-frame clones here, not all; method: immunoSEQ multiplex PCR. There are over 80,000 clones in the sample; 86% occur only once, and around 5.6% lies in the top ten. V is TRBV14 and J is TRBJ2-5; the match to TRBD1 covers 7 bases. This TCR came from a person between 18 and 75 years old in good health. The sequencing sample was made of blood. For the CDR3, the DNA is TGTGCCAGCAGCCAGATCACGGGACAGTCTCTGAGGGAGACCCAGTACTTC. This sequence encodes CASSQITGQSLRETQYF.